This is a list of T cell receptor beta chains from one sample in a study of blood T cell repertoires in COVID-19. Assay: immunoSEQ multiplex PCR; the TCRdb copy retains only in-frame clones and omits some. The table shows about 230,000 clones, with 70% to 90% occurring only once. Sequencing input: peripheral blood. Receptors originate from a man in his forties or fifties with acute or convalescent COVID-19. Each CDR3 is given with its conserved first and last residue. Each record gives: D gene, V gene, CDR3 protein. The D gene is left open where the match is weak.

d_call: TRBD1
v_call: TRBV3-1/TRBV3-2
cdr3_aa: CASSRDRGTDTEAFF

d_call: -
v_call: TRBV30
cdr3_aa: CAWSVKRGGIDTEAFF

d_call: TRBD1
v_call: TRBV7-3
cdr3_aa: CASRLGTGVLSGELFF

d_call: TRBD1
v_call: TRBV7-9
cdr3_aa: CASSLLGGGGEKLFF

d_call: TRBD2
v_call: TRBV5-4
cdr3_aa: CASSLVSSGGYEQFF

d_call: -
v_call: TRBV9
cdr3_aa: CASSVSGTLNEQFF

d_call: TRBD2
v_call: TRBV3-1/TRBV3-2
cdr3_aa: CASSRLAGVEQFF

d_call: -
v_call: TRBV19
cdr3_aa: CASSYGGNTGELFF

d_call: TRBD1
v_call: TRBV11-2
cdr3_aa: CASTRGGIASGNTIYF

d_call: -
v_call: TRBV5-1
cdr3_aa: CASSWADYTSTLATDTQYF

d_call: -
v_call: TRBV13
cdr3_aa: CASSTRTEWIEAFF

d_call: TRBD2
v_call: TRBV19
cdr3_aa: CASSMGRGGSYEQYF

d_call: TRBD1
v_call: TRBV6-5
cdr3_aa: CASTVGTGANEQFF

d_call: -
v_call: TRBV7-9
cdr3_aa: CASSLLPLEAFF